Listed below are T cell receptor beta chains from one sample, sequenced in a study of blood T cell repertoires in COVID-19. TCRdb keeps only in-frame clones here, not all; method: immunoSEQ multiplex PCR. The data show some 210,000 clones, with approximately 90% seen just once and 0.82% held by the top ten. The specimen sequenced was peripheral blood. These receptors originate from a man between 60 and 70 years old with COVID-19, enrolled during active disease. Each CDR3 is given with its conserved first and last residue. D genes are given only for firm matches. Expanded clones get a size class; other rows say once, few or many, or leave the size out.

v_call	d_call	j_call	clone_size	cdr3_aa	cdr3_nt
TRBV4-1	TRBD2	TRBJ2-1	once	CASSQGPSGGSYNEQFF	TGCGCCAGCAGCCAAGGTCCTAGCGGGGGCTCCTACAATGAGCAGTTCTTC
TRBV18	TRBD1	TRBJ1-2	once	CASSPRRGYGSYGYTF	TGTGCCAGCTCACCACGCAGGGGGTACGGAAGTTATGGCTACACCTTC
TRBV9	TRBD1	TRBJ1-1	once	CASSVSGTAGTEAFF	TGTGCCAGCAGCGTCTCTGGGACAGCTGGAACTGAAGCTTTCTTT
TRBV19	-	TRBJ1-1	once	CASSPQGIPDTEAFF	TGTGCCAGTAGTCCACAGGGTATCCCAGACACTGAAGCTTTCTTT
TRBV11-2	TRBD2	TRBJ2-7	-	CASSPTSGSSYEQYF	TGTGCCAGCAGCCCGACTAGCGGGAGCTCCTACGAGCAGTACTTC
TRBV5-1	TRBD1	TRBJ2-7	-	CASSSGQGAGEQYF	TGCGCCAGCAGCTCCGGACAGGGGGCAGGCGAGCAGTACTTC
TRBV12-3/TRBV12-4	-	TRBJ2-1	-	CASSPKYEQFF	TGTGCCAGCAGTCCTAAATATGAGCAGTTCTTC
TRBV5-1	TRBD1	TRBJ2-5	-	CASSLTPDRGETQYF	TGCGCCAGCAGCTTAACCCCGGACAGGGGGGAGACCCAGTACTTC
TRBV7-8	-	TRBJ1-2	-	CASSLEAGTGYTF	TGTGCCAGCAGCTTAGAGGCAGGAACTGGCTACACCTTC
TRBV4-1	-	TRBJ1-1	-	CASSQFVGGGTEAFF	TGCGCCAGCAGCCAGTTTGTGGGTGGCGGAACTGAAGCTTTCTTT
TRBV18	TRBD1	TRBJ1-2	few	CASSEKGQGVGYTF	TGTGCCAGCTCAGAGAAAGGACAGGGAGTTGGCTACACCTTC
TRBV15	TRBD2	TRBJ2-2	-	CATSSNKGLNTGELFF	TGTGCCACCAGCTCAAACAAGGGACTAAACACCGGGGAGCTGTTTTTT
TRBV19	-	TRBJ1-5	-	CASRNWPVRSSNQPQHF	TGTGCCAGTAGGAACTGGCCCGTGAGGTCGAGCAATCAGCCCCAGCATTTT
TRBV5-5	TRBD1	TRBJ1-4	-	CASSLAGTGPEAEKLFF	TGTGCCAGCAGCTTAGCCGGGACAGGGCCCGAGGCTGAAAAACTGTTTTTT
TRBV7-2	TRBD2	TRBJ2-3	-	CASSPSGTRTDTQYF	TGTGCCAGCAGCCCGTCCGGGACTAGGACAGATACGCAGTATTTT
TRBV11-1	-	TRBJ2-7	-	CASSRGLNEQYF	TGTGCCAGCAGCCGGGGTTTGAACGAGCAGTACTTC
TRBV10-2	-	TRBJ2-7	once	CASSPTGPFGYF	TGCGCCAGCAGTCCTACAGGGCCCTTCGGGTACTTC
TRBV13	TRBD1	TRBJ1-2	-	CASSFEGQGNYGYTF	TGTGCCAGCAGCTTTGAGGGACAGGGAAACTATGGCTACACCTTC
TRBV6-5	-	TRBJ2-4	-	CASSSPRVRENIQYF	TGTGCCAGCAGTTCACCTAGGGTGAGGGAAAACATTCAGTACTTC
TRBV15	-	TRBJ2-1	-	CATSRDRGLTYNEQFF	TGTGCCACCAGCAGAGATCGGGGATTGACCTACAATGAGCAGTTCTTC
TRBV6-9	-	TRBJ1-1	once	CASSYEFRGDTEAFF	TGTGCCAGCAGTTATGAATTCCGGGGGGACACTGAAGCTTTCTTT
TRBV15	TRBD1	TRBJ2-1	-	CATSAPTGVSSYNEQFF	TGTGCCACCAGCGCCCCGACAGGGGTCTCTTCCTACAATGAGCAGTTCTTC
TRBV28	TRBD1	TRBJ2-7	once	CASSPLGTGRYEQYF	TGTGCCAGCAGTCCTTTGGGGACAGGGAGGTACGAGCAGTACTTC
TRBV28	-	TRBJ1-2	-	CASNPVVEANYGYTF	TGTGCCAGCAATCCGGTCGTCGAAGCTAACTATGGCTACACCTTC
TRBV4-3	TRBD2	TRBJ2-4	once	CASSQSPGGTKNIQYF	TGCGCCAGCAGCCAGTCCCCGGGAGGAACCAAAAACATTCAGTACTTC
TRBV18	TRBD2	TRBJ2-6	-	CASSPSGRAAGANVLTF	TGTGCCAGCTCACCCAGCGGGAGGGCCGCTGGGGCCAACGTCCTGACTTTC
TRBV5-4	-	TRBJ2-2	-	CASSTSRTGELFF	TGTGCCAGCAGCACTAGTCGGACCGGGGAGCTGTTTTTT
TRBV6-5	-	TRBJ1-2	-	CASRDATGSLGYTF	TGTGCCAGCAGAGACGCGACAGGTTCCCTCGGCTACACCTTC
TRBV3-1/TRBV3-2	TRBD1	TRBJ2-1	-	CASSQGRTGVLSEQFF	TGTGCCAGCAGCCAAGGGAGGACAGGGGTCCTAAGTGAGCAGTTCTTC
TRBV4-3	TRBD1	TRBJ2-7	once	CASSQDRTGRYEQYF	TGCGCCAGCAGCCAAGACCGGACAGGACGGTACGAGCAGTACTTC
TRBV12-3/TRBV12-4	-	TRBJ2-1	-	CASTSSYEQFF	TGTGCCAGCACGTCGAGCTATGAGCAGTTCTTC
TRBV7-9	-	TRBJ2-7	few	CASSLVKGVDEQYF	TGTGCCAGCAGCTTAGTAAAAGGGGTGGACGAGCAGTACTTC
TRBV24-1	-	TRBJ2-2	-	CATSDSRTAANTGELFF	TGTGCCACCAGTGATTCTCGGACAGCTGCGAACACCGGGGAGCTGTTTTTT
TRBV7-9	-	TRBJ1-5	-	CASSSAGHRNQPQHF	TGTGCCAGCAGCTCGGCCGGACACCGAAATCAGCCCCAGCATTTT
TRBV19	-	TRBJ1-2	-	CASSMSGGNYGYTF	TGTGCCAGTAGTATGTCCGGGGGGAACTATGGCTACACCTTC
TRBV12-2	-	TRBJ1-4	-	CASRLADRVYSKLFF	TGTGCAAGTCGCTTAGCGGACAGGGTTTATTCGAAACTGTTTTTT
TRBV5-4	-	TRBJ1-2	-	CASSIDSYGYTF	TGTGCCAGCAGCATAGACAGCTATGGCTACACCTTC
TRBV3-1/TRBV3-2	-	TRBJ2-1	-	CASSPRWANEQFF	TGTGCCAGCAGTCCCCGGTGGGCGAATGAGCAGTTCTTC
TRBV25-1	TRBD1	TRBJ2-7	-	CASSPSDRAGSYEQYF	TGTGCCAGCAGCCCGTCGGACAGGGCGGGCTCCTACGAGCAGTACTTC
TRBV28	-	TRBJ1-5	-	CASSEVLGSQPQHF	TGTGCCAGCAGTGAGGTGCTGGGGAGTCAGCCCCAGCATTTT
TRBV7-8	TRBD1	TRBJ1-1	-	CASSKDRDTEAFF	TGTGCCAGCAGCAAGGACAGGGACACTGAAGCTTTCTTT
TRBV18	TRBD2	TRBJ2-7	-	CASSPGRGNEQYF	TGTGCCAGCTCACCAGGGAGGGGAAACGAGCAGTACTTC